The 25 T cell receptor beta chains reported below all come from one sample, sequenced in a study of blood T cell repertoires in COVID-19. Assay: immunoSEQ multiplex PCR; the TCRdb copy retains only in-frame clones and omits some. The sample shows around 390,000 clones, around nine tenths of them seen only once. What was sequenced was PBMCs or T cells enriched from blood (not recorded which). The receptors stem from a woman between 50 and 59 years old who had recovered from COVID-19.

The chain recombines TRBV3-1 (or the pseudogene TRBV3-2) with TRBJ2-1; D is ambiguous. The germline gives CDR1 LGHDT, CDR2 YNNKEL (reference sequence). CDR3 length: 13 residues. Between the trimmed V and J ends, which lost 1 base and 10 bases, there was a span of 11 bases. The CDR3 protein is CASSQVGSDEQFF. The CDR3 region has the DNA TGTGCCAGCAGCCAAGTAGGCAGCGACGAGCAGTTCTTC.

This chain joins TRBV18 and TRBJ2-1, with 9 bases aligning to TRBD1. Germline lookup yields CDR1 KGHSH and CDR2 LQKENI. The CDR3 runs to 15 residues. With 5 bases clipped from V and 4 bases from J, the junction kept 6 bases outside the gene matches. The CDR3 loop reads CASSKQGASYNEQFF. The CDR3 DNA sequence: TGTGCCAGCTCAAAACAGGGGGCCAGTTACAATGAGCAGTTCTTC.

The chain is built from TRBV10-3 and TRBJ1-4, with D unresolved. The V end was cut by 5 bases, the J end by 4 bases, with 11 bases between. This CDR3 has 14 amino acids. The V gene's germline CDR1 is ENHRY and CDR2 SYGVKD. The CDR3, as DNA: TGTGCCATCAGTTCGGACGGGGTTAATGAAAAACTGTTTTTT. As protein: CAISSDGVNEKLFF.

This chain joins TRBV19 and TRBJ2-1; 8 nucleotides match TRBD2. Germline V gene sequence: CDR1 LNHDA, CDR2 SQIVND (reference sequence). V was pared by 3 bases and J by 7 bases, with 11 bases of the junction left unmatched. The CDR3 extends over 16 amino acids. The CDR3 sequence is CASSMPRGGVGNEQFF. The CDR3, as DNA: TGTGCCAGTAGTATGCCCCGGGGGGGAGTAGGGAATGAGCAGTTCTTC.

This chain links TRBV10-3 with TRBJ1-2; 9 nucleotides align to TRBD1. From germline, CDR1 is ENHRY and CDR2 SYGVKD. This CDR3 is built from 14 residues. J was trimmed by 0 bases and V by 6 bases; bases with no gene match: 2. For the CDR3, the DNA is TGTGCCATCAGCTGGGACAGGGCTAACTATGGCTACACCTTC. Translating gives CAISWDRANYGYTF.

This chain uses TRBV30 with TRBJ2-3; 13 bases fit TRBD2. V trimming: 4 bases; J trimming: 2 bases; junction bases outside the gene matches: 6. Germline V gene data show CDR1 as GTSNPN and CDR2 as SVGIG (reference sequence). The CDR3 totals 16 residues. CDR3 sequence (DNA): TGTGCCTGGACCCGAGGGACTAGCGGGGCCACAGATACGCAGTATTTT. Translating it yields CAWTRGTSGATDTQYF.

A remark on this clone: Other DNA sequences from this sample encode an identical CDR3 as well. The rearrangement uses TRBV3-1 (or the pseudogene TRBV3-2) and TRBJ1-5; TRBD1 is a possible D gene (5 bases). The germline gives CDR1 LGHDT, CDR2 YNNKEL (reference sequence). This CDR3 is built from 13 residues. Trimming left V 3 bases short and J 7 bases short, with 10 bases between. The CDR3 spells CASSQGGGQPQHF. For the CDR3, the DNA is TGTGCCAGCAGCCAGGGGGGTGGACAGCCCCAGCATTTT.

CDR3 protein: CASSLARVGYTF. In nucleotides, the CDR3 is TGTGCCAGCAGCCTAGCCCGGGTTGGCTACACCTTC. The chain combines TRBV28 with TRBJ1-2, with unresolved D. This CDR3 is built from 12 residues. Trimming shortened V by 6 bases and J by 7 bases, and 12 bases separated the two germline ends. Germline V gene sequence: CDR1 MDHEN, CDR2 SYDVKM.

As DNA, the CDR3 is TGTGCCAGCAGTGATCGTCCGTACAACCCCTCCGTCAATGAGCAGTTCTTC. It codes for CASSDRPYNPSVNEQFF. This chain connects TRBV2 to TRBJ2-1; D gene uncertain. Germline assignment: CDR1 SNHLY and CDR2 FYNNEI. V lost 3 bases, J lost 6 bases, and 21 bases lay in between. CDR3 length: 17 residues. Drawing the rest from reference TRBV2 and TRBJ2-1, the complete variable domain is EPEVTQTPSHQVTQMGQEVILRCVPISNHLYFYWYRQILGQKVEFLVSFYNNEISEKSEIFDDQFSVERPDGSNFTLKIRSTKLEDSAMYFCASSDRPYNPSVNEQFFGPGTRLTVL.

The V gene is TRBV2, the J gene TRBJ1-5, with 10 positions matching TRBD1. Germline CDR1 SNHLY, CDR2 FYNNEI. This CDR3 contains 14 residues. Germline trimming cut 7 bases from V and 6 bases from J; bases unmatched to any gene: 6. CDR3 nucleotide sequence: TGTGCCAGCAATGGACAGGGGGGGATTCAGCCCCAGCATTTT. Translated: CASNGQGGIQPQHF.

This chain joins TRBV3-1 (or the pseudogene TRBV3-2) and TRBJ2-5; weak D call: TRBD1 (5 bases). Germline V lookup: CDR1 LGHDT, CDR2 YNNKEL (reference sequence). V lost 0 bases and J lost 5, with 13 bases in between. This CDR3 spans 15 amino acids. DNA of the CDR3: TGTGCCAGCAGCCAAGAACAGGCCTTACGGGAGACCCAGTACTTC. This encodes CASSQEQALRETQYF.

The chain is built from TRBV29-1 and TRBJ1-2, with 9 bases fitting TRBD1. The ends lost 7 bases at V and 6 bases at J; junction bases unmatched: 6. CDR3 length equals 12 residues. Germline CDR1 and CDR2: SQVTM and ANQGSEA. CDR3 region: CSAFDRGDGYTF. CDR3 DNA sequence: TGCAGCGCGTTCGACAGGGGGGATGGCTACACCTTC. The variable domain in full, completed from reference TRBV29-1 and TRBJ1-2, reads SAVISQKPSRDICQRGTSLTIQCQVDSQVTMMFWYRQQPGQSLTLIATANQGSEATYESGFVIDKFPISRPNLTFSTLTVSNMSPEDSSIYLCSAFDRGDGYTFGSGTRLTVV.

The chain carries TRBV28 and TRBJ1-1; TRBD1 agrees at 7 bases. Germline V gives CDR1 MDHEN, CDR2 SYDVKM. J was trimmed by 4 bases and V by 6 bases; bases with no gene match: 8. CDR3 length: 14 amino acids. CDR3 loop: CASSPPDRATEAFF. CDR3 sequence (DNA): TGTGCCAGCAGCCCCCCAGACAGGGCCACTGAAGCTTTCTTT.

The chain links TRBV2 to TRBJ2-3; 7 nucleotides match TRBD1. The length of the CDR3 is 16 residues. Per the germline V gene, CDR1 is SNHLY and CDR2 is FYNNEI. V gave up 8 bases and J gave up 0 bases; unmatched junction bases: 11. The CDR3 sequence: CASFGKGTASTDTQYF. In nucleotides, the CDR3 is TGTGCCAGCTTCGGAAAAGGGACAGCTAGCACAGATACGCAGTATTTT.

The chain recombines TRBV15 with TRBJ1-5; D remains unclear. The germline V and J ends were trimmed by 0 bases and 4 bases, with 7 bases remaining between them. Germline CDR1 LNHNV, CDR2 YYDKDF (reference sequence). The CDR3 contains 14 residues. The CDR3 is CATSRDNRNQPQHF. The DNA of the CDR3 is TGTGCCACCAGCAGAGATAACAGAAATCAGCCCCAGCATTTT.

This clone was seen ten or more times. The V gene is TRBV6-2 or TRBV6-3, the J gene TRBJ1-2; TRBD1 might be the D (5 bases). Germline V gene data show CDR1 as MNHEY and CDR2 as SVGEGT. The CDR3 consists of 14 residues. Trimming left V 4 bases short and J 1 base short, with 10 bases between. The DNA of the CDR3 is TGTGCCAGCAGTTGGACACCGAGTAACTATGGCTACACCTTC. Protein sequence: CASSWTPSNYGYTF.

This clone came up once. The V and J genes are TRBV7-9 and TRBJ2-7; possible D gene TRBD2, 6 bases. The CDR3 runs 13 residues. Trimming pared 4 bases from V and 6 bases from J, leaving 13 bases between. Germline assignment: CDR1 SEHNR and CDR2 FQNEAQ (reference sequence). The CDR3 DNA is TGTGCCAGCAGCTATCGGACTATTCCCGAGCAGTACTTC. Amino acid sequence: CASSYRTIPEQYF.

This chain connects TRBV2 to TRBJ2-2; no definite D call. V lost 7 bases to trimming and J lost 3 bases, with 9 bases between them. The CDR3 has 13 residues. Germline V gene lookup returns CDR1 SNHLY and CDR2 FYNNEI. CDR3 coding DNA: TGTGCCAGCACCCCAGGTTACACCGGGGAGCTGTTTTTT. Translating gives CASTPGYTGELFF.

The chain joins TRBV6-5 to TRBJ2-1; the match to TRBD2 covers 9 bases. In germline, CDR1 is MNHEY, CDR2 SVGAGI. V lost 8 bases, J lost 15 bases, and 8 bases stayed unmatched. This CDR3 has 11 residues. The CDR3 protein is CASVAGASSFF. The CDR3, as DNA: TGTGCCAGCGTAGCGGGGGCCTCCTCGTTCTTC.

The genes are TRBV18 and TRBJ2-5, with 8 bases identical to TRBD1. This CDR3 region has 15 residues. Trimming cost V 3 bases and J 5 bases; bases outside gene matches: 8. From germline, CDR1 is KGHSH and CDR2 LQKENI. The CDR3, as DNA: TGTGCCAGCTCACCCCCCGGGACAGGAACGGAGACCCAGTACTTC. Translated, it gives CASSPPGTGTETQYF. Filled out from reference TRBV18 and TRBJ2-5, the complete variable domain reads NAGVMQNPRHLVRRRGQEARLRCSPMKGHSHVYWYRQLPEEGLKFMVYLQKENIIDESGMPKERFSAEFPKEGPSILRIQQVVRGDSAAYFCASSPPGTGTETQYFGPGTRLLVL.

The rearrangement joins TRBV7-2 to TRBJ2-1, with 10 bases lining up with TRBD2. Trimming cost V 3 bases and J 4 bases; bases outside gene matches: 6. CDR1 SGHTA and CDR2 FQGNSA come from the germline V gene. The CDR3 loop spans 16 amino acids. The CDR3 bases are TGTGCCAGCAGCTTCATAGCGGGGGGCGGATACAATGAGCAGTTCTTC. Translated: CASSFIAGGGYNEQFF.

The chain employs TRBV4-2 and TRBJ1-6; TRBD1 aligns across 10 bases. CDR3 length: 17 residues. Germline-derived CDR1 and CDR2 are LGHNA and YNFKEQ. Trimming took 3 bases from V and 10 from J; bases not matched to a gene: 12. CDR3 sequence (DNA): TGTGCCAGCAGCCATTCTCACGACAGGGGGCAAAAATCACCCCTCCACTTT. Translation: CASSHSHDRGQKSPLHF.

CDR3 residues: CASSPTGRGVGTQYF. Here the CDR3 DNA reads TGTGCCAGCAGTCCGACAGGGCGGGGGGTAGGGACCCAGTACTTC. The genes are TRBV2 and TRBJ2-5; D may be TRBD2 (8 bases). V was cut by 5 bases and J by 7 bases, with 20 bases left in between. The CDR3 extends over 15 amino acids. Germline V gene lookup returns CDR1 SNHLY and CDR2 FYNNEI.

CDR3 in DNA: TGTGCCACCAGCAGGGGGGGGACTGAACCCTCCTACGAGCAGTACTTC. It is translated as CATSRGGTEPSYEQYF. The genes are TRBV15 and TRBJ2-7; 7 nucleotides match TRBD2. CDR3 length equals 16 residues. V gave up 3 bases and J gave up 0 bases; unmatched junction bases: 8. The germline CDR1 and CDR2 sequences are LNHNV and YYDKDF (reference sequence).

The CDR3 here is CASSDVYSNQPQHF. CDR3 in DNA: TGTGCCAGCAGTGACGTTTATAGCAATCAGCCCCAGCATTTT. The chain has TRBV2 and TRBJ1-5; D call uncertain. This CDR3 contains 14 residues. Germline loops: CDR1 SNHLY, CDR2 FYNNEI. The V end was cut by 3 bases, the J end by 0 bases, with 6 bases between.